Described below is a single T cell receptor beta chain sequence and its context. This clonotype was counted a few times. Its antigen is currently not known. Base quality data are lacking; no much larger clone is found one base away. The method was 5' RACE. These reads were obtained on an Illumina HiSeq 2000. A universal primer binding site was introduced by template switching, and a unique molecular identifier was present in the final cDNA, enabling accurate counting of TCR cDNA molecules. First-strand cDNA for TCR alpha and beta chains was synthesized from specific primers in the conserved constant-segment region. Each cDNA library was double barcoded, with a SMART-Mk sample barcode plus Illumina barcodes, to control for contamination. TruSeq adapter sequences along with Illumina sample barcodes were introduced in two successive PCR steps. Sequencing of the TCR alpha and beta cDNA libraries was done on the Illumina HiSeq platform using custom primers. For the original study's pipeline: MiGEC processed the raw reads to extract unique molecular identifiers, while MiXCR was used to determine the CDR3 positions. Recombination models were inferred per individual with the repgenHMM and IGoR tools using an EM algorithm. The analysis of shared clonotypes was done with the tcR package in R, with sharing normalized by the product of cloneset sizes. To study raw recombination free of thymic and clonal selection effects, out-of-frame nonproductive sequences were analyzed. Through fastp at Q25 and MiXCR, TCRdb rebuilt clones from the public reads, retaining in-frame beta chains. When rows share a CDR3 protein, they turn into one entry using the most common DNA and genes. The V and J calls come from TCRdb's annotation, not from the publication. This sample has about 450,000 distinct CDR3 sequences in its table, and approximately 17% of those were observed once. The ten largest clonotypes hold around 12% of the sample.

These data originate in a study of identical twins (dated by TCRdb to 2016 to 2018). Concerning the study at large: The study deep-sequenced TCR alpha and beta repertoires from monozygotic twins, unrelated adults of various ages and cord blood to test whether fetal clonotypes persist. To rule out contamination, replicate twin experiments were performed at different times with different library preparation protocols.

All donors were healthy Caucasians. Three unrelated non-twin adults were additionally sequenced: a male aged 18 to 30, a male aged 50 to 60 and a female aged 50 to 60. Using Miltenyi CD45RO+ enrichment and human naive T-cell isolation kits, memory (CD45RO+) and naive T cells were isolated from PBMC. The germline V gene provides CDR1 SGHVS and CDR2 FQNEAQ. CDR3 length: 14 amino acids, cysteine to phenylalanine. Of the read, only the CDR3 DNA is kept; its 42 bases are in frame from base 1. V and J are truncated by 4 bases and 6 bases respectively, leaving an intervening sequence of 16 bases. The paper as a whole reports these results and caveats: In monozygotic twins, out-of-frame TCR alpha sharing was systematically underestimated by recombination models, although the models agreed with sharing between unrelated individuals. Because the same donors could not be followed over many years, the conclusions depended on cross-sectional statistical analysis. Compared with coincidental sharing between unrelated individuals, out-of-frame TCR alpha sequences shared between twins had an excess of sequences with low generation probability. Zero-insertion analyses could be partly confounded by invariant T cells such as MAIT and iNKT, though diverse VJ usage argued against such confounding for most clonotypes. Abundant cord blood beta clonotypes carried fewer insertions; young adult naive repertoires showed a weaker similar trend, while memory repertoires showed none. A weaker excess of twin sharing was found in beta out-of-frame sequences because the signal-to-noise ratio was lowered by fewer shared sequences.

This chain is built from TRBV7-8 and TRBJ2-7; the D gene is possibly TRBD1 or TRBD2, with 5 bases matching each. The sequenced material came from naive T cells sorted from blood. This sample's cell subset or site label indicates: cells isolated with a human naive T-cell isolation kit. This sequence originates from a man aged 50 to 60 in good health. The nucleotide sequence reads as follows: TGTGCCAGCAGCTCGGGGCCCCTGCGGGCCGAGCAGTACTTC. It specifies CASSSGPLRAEQYF.